The rows below give T cell receptor beta chains drawn from one sample of a study of immune cell composition in non-small cell lung cancer. The table came from immunoSEQ multiplex PCR; TCRdb's copy has only in-frame clones and leaves some out. This sample yields 3,200 or so clones, of which about 82% are seen a single time; 7.5% to 9.5% belongs to the top ten. Specimen: lung tumor tissue. Every receptor here comes from a human donor with non-small cell lung cancer. CDR3s include the opening cysteine and the closing phenylalanine or tryptophan. The D gene is left open where the match is weak. Not all rows give a size; the values are once, few, many and, for expanded clones, a class.

D gene: TRBD1; J gene: TRBJ1-3; clone size: -; V gene: TRBV4-2; CDR3 protein: CASSQDPGQGAGNTIYF; CDR3 DNA: TGTGCCAGCAGCCAAGACCCGGGACAGGGAGCTGGAAACACCATATATTTT
D gene: -; J gene: TRBJ1-4; clone size: once; V gene: TRBV7-8; CDR3 protein: CASSLGGLRGTNEKLFF; CDR3 DNA: TGTGCCAGCAGCTTAGGGGGACTTCGGGGAACTAATGAAAAACTGTTTTTT
D gene: -; J gene: TRBJ2-3; clone size: -; V gene: TRBV11-2; CDR3 protein: CASSQGPGFTDTQYF; CDR3 DNA: TGTGCCAGCAGCCAAGGTCCGGGTTTCACAGATACGCAGTATTTT
D gene: -; J gene: TRBJ2-1; clone size: few; V gene: TRBV7-2; CDR3 protein: CASSSLDEQFF; CDR3 DNA: TGTGCCAGCAGTAGTCTAGATGAGCAGTTCTTC
D gene: -; J gene: TRBJ1-1; clone size: -; V gene: TRBV20-1; CDR3 protein: CSARGGYEAFF; CDR3 DNA: TGCAGTGCAAGGGGTGGTTATGAAGCTTTCTTT
D gene: -; J gene: TRBJ2-1; clone size: -; V gene: TRBV7-8; CDR3 protein: CASSLGTVSYNEQFF; CDR3 DNA: TGTGCCAGCAGCTTAGGCACAGTTTCCTACAATGAGCAGTTCTTC
D gene: TRBD2; J gene: TRBJ2-3; clone size: few; V gene: TRBV2; CDR3 protein: CASSSPGLAGGGTDTQYF; CDR3 DNA: TGTGCCAGCAGTTCCCCCGGACTAGCGGGAGGGGGCACAGATACGCAGTATTTT
D gene: -; J gene: TRBJ2-2; clone size: -; V gene: TRBV12-2; CDR3 protein: CASRLGLSGARTGELFF; CDR3 DNA: TGTGCAAGTCGCTTAGGTCTTAGCGGGGCCAGGACCGGGGAGCTGTTTTTT
D gene: TRBD1; J gene: TRBJ2-1; clone size: -; V gene: TRBV18; CDR3 protein: CASSSGTGNEQFF; CDR3 DNA: TGTGCCAGCTCGTCCGGGACAGGCAATGAGCAGTTCTTC
D gene: -; J gene: TRBJ1-2; clone size: -; V gene: TRBV27; CDR3 protein: CASRTQDSSSFNYGYTF; CDR3 DNA: TGTGCCAGCAGAACCCAGGACAGCAGCTCCTTTAACTATGGCTACACCTTC